This TCR beta chain was recovered during a study of control samples from healthy donors and cancer patients. This CDR3 has 13 amino acids. V lost 8 bases and J lost 5, with 15 bases in between. Germline V CDR1 and CDR2: MNHEY, SVGAGI. Only in-frame clones appear in the TCRdb table, and some are missing; sequencing was by immunoSEQ multiplex PCR. The sample records just over 150,000 clones, 94% being singletons. The rearrangement uses TRBV6-5 and TRBJ2-5; a possible D gene is TRBD2 (5 bases). The sequenced material came from blood. This TCR was sampled from a middle-aged woman in good health. In DNA, the CDR3 is TGTGCCAGCGGCGGGTTAGGTATGGAGACCCAGTACTTC. Protein sequence: CASGGLGMETQYF.